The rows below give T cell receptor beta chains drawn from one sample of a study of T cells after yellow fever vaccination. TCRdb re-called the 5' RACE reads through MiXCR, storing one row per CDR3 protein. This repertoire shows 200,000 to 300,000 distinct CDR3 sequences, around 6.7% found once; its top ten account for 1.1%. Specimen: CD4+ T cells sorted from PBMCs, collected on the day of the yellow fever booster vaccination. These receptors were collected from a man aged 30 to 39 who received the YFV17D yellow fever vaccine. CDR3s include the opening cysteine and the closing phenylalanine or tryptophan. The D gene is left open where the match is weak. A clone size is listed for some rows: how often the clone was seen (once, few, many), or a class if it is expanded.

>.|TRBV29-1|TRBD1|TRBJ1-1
CSVMDRAAFF
TGCAGCGTGATGGACAGGGCAGCTTTCTTT
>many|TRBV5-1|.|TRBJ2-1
CASRIGAYNEQFF
TGCGCCAGCAGGATAGGGGCTTACAATGAGCAGTTCTTC
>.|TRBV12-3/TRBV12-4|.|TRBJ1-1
CASTPRGGRMNTEAFF
TGTGCCAGCACCCCCCGGGGGGGGAGGATGAACACTGAAGCTTTCTTT
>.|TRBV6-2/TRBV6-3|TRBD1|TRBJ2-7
CASSSRTGSYEQYF
TGTGCCAGCAGTTCCCGGACAGGCTCCTACGAGCAGTACTTC
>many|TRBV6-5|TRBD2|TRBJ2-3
CASSYQRGQDTQYF
TGTGCCAGCAGTTACCAGCGGGGGCAAGATACGCAGTATTTT
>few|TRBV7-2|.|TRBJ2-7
CASSSPQGPYEQYF
TGTGCCAGCAGCTCCCCGCAGGGACCCTACGAGCAGTACTTC
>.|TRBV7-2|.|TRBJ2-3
CASSLVEYTDTQYF
TGTGCCAGCAGCTTAGTAGAGTACACGGATACGCAGTATTTT
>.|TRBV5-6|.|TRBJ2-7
CASSLGSYSYEQYF
TGTGCCAGCAGCTTGGGGTCGTACTCCTACGAGCAGTACTTC
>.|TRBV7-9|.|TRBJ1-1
CASSLALQELRF
TGTGCCAGCAGCTTAGCTTTGCAGGAGTTACGTTTT
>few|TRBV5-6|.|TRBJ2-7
CASKGQGPSYEQYF
TGTGCCAGCAAGGGGCAGGGGCCATCCTACGAGCAGTACTTC
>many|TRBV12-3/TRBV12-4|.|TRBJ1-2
CASSLTGLYGYTF
TGTGCCAGCAGTTTAACAGGCCTCTATGGCTACACCTTC
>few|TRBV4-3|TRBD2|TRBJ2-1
CASSQGPLASGHYNEQFF
TGCGCCAGCAGCCAAGGTCCCCTGGCTAGCGGGCACTACAATGAGCAGTTCTTC
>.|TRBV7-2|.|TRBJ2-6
CASSFGRNSGANVLTF
TGTGCCAGCAGCTTCGGACGAAACTCTGGGGCCAACGTCCTGACTTTC
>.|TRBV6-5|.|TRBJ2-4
CASSYSRGNIQYF
TGTGCCAGCAGTTACTCGCGTGGAAACATTCAGTACTTC
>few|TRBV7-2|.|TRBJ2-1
CASVSYNEQFF
TGTGCCAGCGTCTCCTACAATGAGCAGTTCTTC
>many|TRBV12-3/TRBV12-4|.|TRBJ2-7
CASSGGYGQYF
TGTGCCAGCAGTGGGGGGTACGGGCAGTACTTC
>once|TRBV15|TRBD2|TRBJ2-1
CATSRDLTSGRSYNEQFF
TGTGCCACCAGCAGAGATCTCACTAGCGGGAGATCCTACAATGAGCAGTTCTTC
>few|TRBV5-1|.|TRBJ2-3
CASSLVDYTTDTQYF
TGCGCCAGCAGCTTGGTCGACTACACCACAGATACGCAGTATTTT
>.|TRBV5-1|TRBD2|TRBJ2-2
CASSILAGAGELFF
TGCGCCAGCAGCATACTAGCGGGAGCCGGGGAGCTGTTTTTT
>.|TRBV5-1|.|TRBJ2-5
CASSYDPQETQYF
TGCGCCAGCAGTTATGACCCCCAAGAGACCCAGTACTTC
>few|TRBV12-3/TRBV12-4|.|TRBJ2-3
CASSLSQYTDTQYF
TGTGCCAGCAGTTTAAGTCAGTACACAGATACGCAGTATTTT
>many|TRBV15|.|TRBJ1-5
CATSRDPGSNQPQHF
TGTGCCACCAGCAGAGATCCAGGGTCGAATCAGCCCCAGCATTTT
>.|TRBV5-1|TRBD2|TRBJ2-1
CASSASGTSGRDFSYNEQFF
TGCGCCAGCAGCGCCTCCGGGACTAGCGGGAGGGATTTCTCCTACAATGAGCAGTTCTTC
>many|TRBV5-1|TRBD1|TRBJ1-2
CASSLVRTGDGYTF
TGCGCCAGCAGCTTGGTGAGGACAGGGGACGGCTACACCTTC
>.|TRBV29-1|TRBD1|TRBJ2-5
CSVFKGQRLYQETQYF
TGCAGCGTTTTTAAGGGACAGAGACTGTACCAAGAGACCCAGTACTTC
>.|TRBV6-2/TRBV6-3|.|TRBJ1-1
CASKGYMNTEAFF
TGTGCCAGCAAAGGGTATATGAACACTGAAGCTTTCTTT
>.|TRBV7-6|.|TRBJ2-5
CASSLRSGGTQYF
TGTGCCAGCAGCTTACGAAGCGGAGGGACCCAGTACTTC
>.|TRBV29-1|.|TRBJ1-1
CSVGRAREAEAFF
TGCAGCGTTGGGAGGGCTCGTGAGGCCGAAGCTTTCTTT
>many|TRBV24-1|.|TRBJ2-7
CATSDSGTVQYEQYF
TGTGCCACCAGTGATAGCGGGACAGTCCAATACGAGCAGTACTTC
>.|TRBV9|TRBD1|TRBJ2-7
CASSPAPDRGEVEQYF
TGTGCCAGCAGTCCCGCGCCGGACAGGGGTGAGGTAGAGCAGTACTTC
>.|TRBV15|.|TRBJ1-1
CATSRSRVHGNTEAFF
TGTGCCACCAGCAGATCCAGGGTACACGGGAACACTGAAGCTTTCTTT
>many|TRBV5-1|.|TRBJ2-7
CASSLGGQLSEQYF
TGCGCCAGCAGCTTGGGCGGACAGTTATCTGAGCAGTACTTC
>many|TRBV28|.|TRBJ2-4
CASSPRFYLAKNIQYF
TGTGCCAGCAGTCCTCGTTTTTATCTAGCCAAAAACATTCAGTACTTC
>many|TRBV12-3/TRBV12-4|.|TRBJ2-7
CASSLTRPPYEQYF
TGTGCCAGCAGTTTAACTAGACCTCCTTACGAGCAGTACTTC
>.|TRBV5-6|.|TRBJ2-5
CASSLFLLTKETQYF
TGTGCCAGCAGCTTGTTTCTATTGACCAAAGAGACCCAGTACTTC
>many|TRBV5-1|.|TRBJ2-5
CASSLGSEETQYF
TGCGCCAGCAGCTTGGGGAGCGAAGAGACCCAGTACTTC
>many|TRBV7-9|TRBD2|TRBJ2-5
CASSLERGLAGETQYF
TGTGCCAGCAGCTTAGAACGTGGACTAGCGGGAGAGACCCAGTACTTC
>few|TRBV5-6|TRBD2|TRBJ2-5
CASSALGDSGSQETQYF
TGTGCCAGCAGCGCCCTCGGGGATAGCGGGAGCCAAGAGACCCAGTACTTC
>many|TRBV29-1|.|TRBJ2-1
CSGNFVNEQFF
TGCAGCGGTAACTTCGTAAATGAGCAGTTCTTC
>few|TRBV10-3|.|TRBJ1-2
CAINRGVGYGYTF
TGTGCCATCAATCGGGGCGTAGGCTATGGCTACACCTTC
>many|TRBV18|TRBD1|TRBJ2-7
CASSLRTGEQYF
TGTGCCAGCTCACTGAGGACAGGCGAGCAGTACTTC
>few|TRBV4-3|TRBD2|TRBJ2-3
CASSLNTGTSDADTQYF
TGCGCCAGCAGCCTGAACACCGGGACTAGTGATGCGGATACGCAGTATTTT
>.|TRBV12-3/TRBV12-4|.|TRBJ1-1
CASRPGTQNTEAFF
TGTGCCAGCAGGCCCGGGACGCAAAACACTGAAGCTTTCTTT
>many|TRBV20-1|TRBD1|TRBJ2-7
CSATRTGDYEQYF
TGCAGTGCTACCCGGACAGGGGACTACGAGCAGTACTTC
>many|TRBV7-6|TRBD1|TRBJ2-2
CASSLGGQHNTGELFF
TGTGCCAGCAGCTTAGGGGGACAGCATAACACCGGGGAGCTGTTTTTT
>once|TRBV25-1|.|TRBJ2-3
CASRRSRPPTDTQYF
TGTGCCAGCAGGAGGAGCAGACCTCCCACAGATACGCAGTATTTT
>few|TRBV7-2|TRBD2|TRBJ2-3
CASSRGLATDTQYF
TGTGCCAGCAGCCGGGGACTAGCCACAGATACGCAGTATTTT
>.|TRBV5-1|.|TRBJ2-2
CASSLAPGSNTGELFF
TGCGCCAGCAGCTTGGCTCCAGGGAGTAACACCGGGGAGCTGTTTTTT
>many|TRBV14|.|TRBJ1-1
CASSQDIGGEAFF
TGTGCCAGCAGCCAGGATATCGGGGGTGAAGCTTTCTTT
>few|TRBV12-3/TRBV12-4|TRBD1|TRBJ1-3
CASLTQGGNTIYF
TGTGCCAGTCTCACACAGGGGGGAAACACCATATATTTT
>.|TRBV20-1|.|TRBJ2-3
CSASRRLPYASDTQYF
TGCAGTGCTAGCCGAAGACTCCCGTACGCATCGGATACGCAGTATTTT
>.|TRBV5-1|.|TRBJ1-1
CASSWRGQNTEAFF
TGCGCCAGCAGCTGGCGGGGACAGAACACTGAAGCTTTCTTT
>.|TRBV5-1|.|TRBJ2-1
CASSLETGIASEQFF
TGCGCCAGCAGCTTGGAGACGGGAATAGCGAGTGAGCAGTTCTTC
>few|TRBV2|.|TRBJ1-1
CASSERGSPEAFF
TGTGCCAGCAGTGAGAGGGGGAGTCCTGAAGCTTTCTTT
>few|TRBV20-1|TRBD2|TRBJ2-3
CSARVAGGGTDTQYF
TGCAGTGCTAGAGTGGCGGGAGGGGGTACAGATACGCAGTATTTT
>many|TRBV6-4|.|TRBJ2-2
CASRRSTDTGELFF
TGTGCCAGCAGACGTTCGACAGACACCGGGGAGCTGTTTTTT
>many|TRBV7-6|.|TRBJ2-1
CASSSGIYNEQFF
TGTGCCAGCAGCTCGGGAATTTACAATGAGCAGTTCTTC